These 28 T cell receptor beta chains originate from one sample sequenced in a study of blood T cell repertoires in COVID-19. The protocol was immunoSEQ multiplex PCR, while the TCRdb copy is restricted to in-frame clones and leaves out a portion. The sample includes 200,000 to 250,000 clones, roughly 79% of them seen just once. Sequencing input: peripheral blood. These receptors all stem from an elderly woman with acute or convalescent COVID-19.

This clone was observed a few times. The chain is built from TRBV7-2 and TRBJ2-7; tentatively, D is TRBD1 (7 bases). The CDR3 has 16 residues. Germline V gives CDR1 SGHTA, CDR2 FQGNSA. Trimming stripped 5 bases from V and 1 base from J, with 18 bases between. The CDR3 spells CASSLTQGGLSYEQYF. As DNA, the CDR3 is TGTGCCAGCAGCCTTACTCAGGGGGGCTTATCCTACGAGCAGTACTTC. Full variable domain (remainder filled in from reference TRBV7-2 and TRBJ2-7): GAGVSQSPSNKVTEKGKDVELRCDPISGHTALYWYRQSLGQGLEFLIYFQGNSAPDKSGLPSDRFSAERTGGSVSTLTIQRTQQEDSAVYLCASSLTQGGLSYEQYFGPGTRLTVT.

V gene TRBV29-1 combines with J gene TRBJ2-3; D is uncertain. The CDR3 spans 12 residues. The V end lost 0 bases, the J end lost 7 bases, and 8 bases lay between the germline ends. Germline CDR1 is SQVTM and CDR2 is ANQGSEA. The CDR3 reads CSVEDRGYTQYF. DNA for the CDR3: TGCAGCGTTGAAGACCGAGGATATACGCAGTATTTT.

The gene calls are TRBV3-1 (or the pseudogene TRBV3-2) and TRBJ2-7; the match to TRBD2 covers 8 bases. There are 14 residues in the CDR3. With V trimmed by 5 bases and J by 5 bases, 8 bases remained unmatched. Germline V gene data show CDR1 as LGHDT and CDR2 as YNNKEL (reference sequence). The CDR3 protein is CASSAGTSMNEQYF. The DNA for the CDR3 is TGTGCCAGCAGCGCCGGGACTAGTATGAACGAGCAGTACTTC.

The chain has TRBV4-3 and TRBJ1-1; TRBD1 matches at 10 bases. CDR3 length: 16 residues. Unmatched junction bases numbered 6, after V lost 2 bases and J lost 3 bases. Germline V gene data show CDR1 as LGHNA and CDR2 as YSLEER. CDR3 bases: TGCGCCAGCAGCCAACTTGGGACAGGGGAAGACACTGAAGCTTTCTTT. Protein sequence: CASSQLGTGEDTEAFF.

This clone was seen a single time. This CDR3 reads CASSPGTGVVYGYTF. The DNA of the CDR3 is TGTGCCAGCTCGCCCGGGACAGGGGTCGTCTATGGCTACACCTTC. V gene TRBV18 combines with J gene TRBJ1-2; 10 bases line up with TRBD1. The V segment lost 6 bases and the J segment 4 bases; nucleotides outside the gene matches: 8. Germline CDR1 reads KGHSH; CDR2 reads LQKENI. This CDR3 has 15 residues.

V is TRBV15 and J is TRBJ1-1, with 7 nucleotides matching TRBD1. V lost 2 bases to trimming and J lost 2 bases; unmatched junction nucleotides: 8. The CDR3 spans 16 residues. Per germline, CDR1 LNHNV and CDR2 YYDKDF (reference sequence). CDR3: CATSRTPGTVNTEAFF. The DNA of the CDR3 is TGTGCCACCAGCAGAACCCCCGGGACAGTTAACACTGAAGCTTTCTTT.

This clone showed up just once. The chain couples TRBV3-1 (or the pseudogene TRBV3-2) to TRBJ2-1; perhaps TRBD1 as D (5 bases). Trimming removed 6 bases at V and 6 bases at J, with 18 bases between. CDR1 and CDR2 from the germline V gene are LGHDT and YNNKEL (reference sequence). CDR3 length: 15 amino acids. CDR3 bases: TGTGCCAGCAGACGCGACGCTGGGGCCGTCAATGAGCAGTTCTTC. Its protein is CASRRDAGAVNEQFF.

CDR3 protein: CASSLGQGSGYTF. The CDR3 DNA follows: TGTGCCAGCAGCTTGGGACAGGGGAGTGGCTACACCTTC. The rearrangement links TRBV7-6 to TRBJ1-2; 10 bases fit TRBD1. The germline V gene has CDR1 SGHVS and CDR2 FNYEAQ. V lost 3 bases to trimming and J lost 7 bases; unmatched junction nucleotides: 2. The CDR3 is 13 amino acids.

The chain links TRBV19 to TRBJ1-5; 7 nucleotides align to TRBD1. Germline V gene lookup returns CDR1 LNHDA and CDR2 SQIVND (reference sequence). This CDR3 has 14 residues. V lost 7 bases and J lost 10; bases outside the gene matches: 13. The CDR3 region has the DNA TGTGCCAGTAAACCGGGACCGCAGGGGGGCCCCCAGCATTTT. Residues: CASKPGPQGGPQHF.

This clone was observed a single time. V and J are TRBV5-4 and TRBJ2-1; D is unclear. The CDR3 has 16 amino acids. Germline V lookup: CDR1 SGHNT, CDR2 YYREEE (reference sequence). V was trimmed by 4 bases and J by 0 bases, leaving 14 bases between them. The CDR3 reads CASSPRITNSYNEQFF. The CDR3 nucleotides are TGTGCCAGCAGCCCAAGGATCACTAACTCCTACAATGAGCAGTTCTTC. The entire variable domain, with the rest obtained from reference TRBV5-4 and TRBJ2-1, is as follows: ETGVTQSPTHLIKTRGQQVTLRCSSQSGHNTVSWYQQALGQGPQFIFQYYREEENGRGNFPPRFSGLQFPNYSSELNVNALELDDSALYLCASSPRITNSYNEQFFGPGTRLTVL.

The CDR3 protein is CASSVTGVQPQHF. The CDR3 DNA reads as TGTGCCAGCAGTGTAACAGGGGTGCAGCCCCAGCATTTT. The J gene is TRBJ1-5, the V gene TRBV2, with TRBD1 identical over 7 bases. Trimming cost V 4 bases and J 7 bases; bases outside gene matches: 4. Looked up from germline, CDR1 is SNHLY and CDR2 is FYNNEI. The CDR3 is 13 amino acids.

The V call is TRBV6-2 or TRBV6-3, the J call TRBJ2-1; no firm D call. V lost 6 bases to trimming and J lost 0 bases, with 12 bases between them. This CDR3 contains 15 residues. Germline-derived CDR1 and CDR2 are MNHEY and SVGEGT. CDR3 bases: TGTGCCAGCAGCCTCCCTAGAGGCTCCTACAATGAGCAGTTCTTC. Its protein product is CASSLPRGSYNEQFF.

This clone was observed a few times. The V and J genes are TRBV6-5 and TRBJ2-1, with 9 bases lining up with TRBD1. CDR3 length equals 14 residues. Per the germline V gene, CDR1 is MNHEY and CDR2 is SVGAGI. With 7 bases clipped from V and 6 bases from J, the junction kept 7 bases outside the gene matches. CDR3 sequence: CASTDDRGGNEQFF. Written as DNA, the CDR3 is TGTGCCAGCACAGATGACAGGGGGGGCAATGAGCAGTTCTTC.

The genes are TRBV29-1 and TRBJ1-2; D not certain. Trimming took 5 bases from V and 4 from J, leaving 11 bases between them. Germline values: CDR1 SQVTM, CDR2 ANQGSEA. The CDR3 totals 12 residues. This CDR3 reads CSVWGVVYGYTF. Here the CDR3 DNA reads TGCAGCGTTTGGGGAGTAGTCTATGGCTACACCTTC.

The V and J genes are TRBV7-9 and TRBJ2-1; tentative D call: TRBD2 (5 bases). Trimming cost V 4 bases and J 8 bases, with 18 bases left between them. CDR1 SEHNR and CDR2 FQNEAQ come from the germline V gene (reference sequence). CDR3 length equals 15 residues. The CDR3 region is CASSSWDAGPYEQFF. CDR3 bases: TGTGCCAGCAGCTCTTGGGATGCGGGCCCCTATGAGCAGTTCTTC.

The chain employs TRBV11-2 and TRBJ2-5; 13 bases line up with TRBD2. With V trimmed by 5 bases and J by 3 bases, 6 bases remained unmatched. Per the germline V gene, CDR1 is SGHAT and CDR2 is FQNNGV. The CDR3 has 16 amino acids. In nucleotides, the CDR3 is TGTGCCAGCAGCCCAAGGACTAGCGGGAGTAAAGAGACCCAGTACTTC. Protein: CASSPRTSGSKETQYF.

The chain employs TRBV27 and TRBJ2-3; the D gene is possibly TRBD1 (6 bases). Trimming cost V 3 bases and J 4 bases, with 17 bases left between them. Germline values: CDR1 MNHEY, CDR2 SMNVEV (reference sequence). This CDR3 comprises 16 residues. CDR3 bases: TGTGCCAGCAGTTTCGGGCGAACAGGGAACCCAGATACGCAGTATTTT. Protein: CASSFGRTGNPDTQYF.

This clone showed up just a few times. The chain is built from TRBV9 and TRBJ1-2, with D perhaps matching TRBD1 (6 bases). V gave up 4 bases and J gave up 1 base, with 14 bases separating them. CDR1 is SGDLS, CDR2 YYNGEE, per germline. The CDR3 loop spans 15 amino acids. The CDR3 coding sequence is TGTGCCAGCAGCCCCAGTGGGGGCTTTAACTATGGCTACACCTTC. This encodes CASSPSGGFNYGYTF.

The rearrangement links TRBV18 to TRBJ1-1; D might be TRBD1 (5 bases). Germline loops: CDR1 KGHSH, CDR2 LQKENI. CDR3 length: 15 residues. V was trimmed by 0 bases and J by 11 bases, leaving 19 bases between them. CDR3 nucleotides: TGTGCCAGCTCACCACCGACCCCGGGGGGTCTGGTGGCTTTCTTT. Its protein product is CASSPPTPGGLVAFF.

The genes are TRBV29-1 and TRBJ1-1; 8 bases fit TRBD1. J lost 1 base, V lost 4 bases, and 5 bases had no gene match. This CDR3 is 14 amino acids long. Germline-derived CDR1 and CDR2 are SQVTM and ANQGSEA. CDR3 amino acids: CSVADRGRNTEAFF. The CDR3 nucleotides are TGCAGCGTTGCCGACAGGGGCCGGAACACTGAAGCTTTCTTT.

The chain joins TRBV18 to TRBJ1-1, with 9 bases fitting TRBD1. The CDR3 consists of 15 residues. Germline values: CDR1 KGHSH, CDR2 LQKENI. V shed 3 bases and J 4 bases; nucleotides not matched to a gene: 6. The CDR3 DNA is TGTGCCAGCTCACCGCCGACAGGGGGAGGCACTGAAGCTTTCTTT. It translates to CASSPPTGGGTEAFF.

The chain uses TRBV6-1 and TRBJ1-5, with D uncertain. V was pared by 2 bases and J by 1 base, with 9 bases between. Germline lookup yields CDR1 MNHNS and CDR2 SASEGT. The CDR3 totals 15 residues. The DNA for the CDR3 is TGTGCCAGCAGTGAACAGGCTACGAGCAATCAGCCCCAGCATTTT. This codes for CASSEQATSNQPQHF.

V usage is TRBV11-2 and J usage is TRBJ1-1; 10 bases are shared with TRBD1. The ends lost 4 bases at V and 11 bases at J; junction bases unmatched: 10. This CDR3 is built from 14 residues. Germline lookup yields CDR1 SGHAT and CDR2 FQNNGV. Written as DNA, the CDR3 is TGTGCCAGCAGCTCGGGACAGGGGACTACTGGGGCTTTCTTT. Its translation: CASSSGQGTTGAFF.

This clone has a single count. The chain combines TRBV11-2 with TRBJ2-1; TRBD1 might be the D (6 bases). Germline V gene lookup returns CDR1 SGHAT and CDR2 FQNNGV. The CDR3 sequence is 12 residues long. V was clipped by 5 bases and J by 5 bases, with 7 bases between them. Written as DNA, the CDR3 is TGTGCCAGCAGCCGGACAGACAATGAGCAGTTCTTC. This encodes CASSRTDNEQFF.

The V call is TRBV28, the J call TRBJ2-5, with TRBD1 matching over 7 bases. This CDR3 has 14 residues. Germline assignment: CDR1 MDHEN and CDR2 SYDVKM. V dropped 5 bases and J dropped 2; count of bases not matched to a gene: 5. The CDR3 sequence: CASSPSDRQETQYF. CDR3 in DNA: TGTGCCAGCAGTCCCTCGGACAGGCAAGAGACCCAGTACTTC.

This clone was seen only a few times. The gene calls are TRBV30 and TRBJ2-3, with 13 bases lining up with TRBD2. Germline CDR1 and CDR2: GTSNPN and SVGIG (reference sequence). The CDR3 has 16 amino acids. V dropped 0 bases and J dropped 3; count of bases not matched to a gene: 3. CDR3 residues: CAWSVWTSGSTDTQYF. Written as DNA, the CDR3 is TGTGCCTGGAGTGTATGGACTAGCGGGAGTACAGATACGCAGTATTTT.

The chain links TRBV18 to TRBJ1-4; the D gene is possibly TRBD1 (6 bases). The CDR3 extends over 15 amino acids. Deletions cut 2 bases from V and 7 bases from J, with 14 bases between. In germline, CDR1 is KGHSH, CDR2 LQKENI. The DNA for the CDR3 is TGTGCCAGCTCACCATTCACAGGGACCGTTGAAAAACTGTTTTTT. It encodes CASSPFTGTVEKLFF.

This chain connects TRBV28 to TRBJ2-7; 9 nucleotides agree with TRBD2. V trimming: 4 bases; J trimming: 3 bases; junction bases outside the gene matches: 10. Germline-derived CDR1 and CDR2 are MDHEN and SYDVKM. This CDR3 is built from 16 residues. Here the CDR3 DNA reads TGTGCCAGCAGTTCAGCCCGGCTAGCGGGAAACTACGAGCAGTACTTC. This encodes CASSSARLAGNYEQYF.